The present TCR beta chain was sequenced within a study of a mutant IDH1 vaccine in newly diagnosed glioma. Background on the study: Vaccination was launched 4-6 weeks after radiotherapy alone, or with temozolomide cycles. Most had both radiotherapy and temozolomide beforehand; others had only one. Whole-study findings and limits: Vaccination induced immune responses in 93.3% of patients.

The sample holds a few counts of this clone. Its antigen is undetermined. Assay used: immunoSEQ multiplex PCR; TCRdb lists only in-frame clones, some missing. The sample lists over 55,000 clones, about nine tenths occurring once. Time point reported: week 5, during vaccination. Every single dose of the vaccine, 300 ug of mutant IDH1 20-mer peptide, came with topical imiquimod. The specimen comprised PBMCs, sampled from a glioma patient whose treatment included an IDH1 peptide vaccine. This TCR came from a woman aged 35 to 49 with glioma.

In nucleotides, the CDR3 is TGTGCCAGCAGTGTGACCGGGACAGGGAACACTGAAGCTTTCTTT. It codes for CASSVTGTGNTEAFF. The gene calls are TRBV6-1 and TRBJ1-1; 8 bases map to TRBD1. CDR3 size: 15 residues. The germline CDR1 and CDR2 sequences are MNHNS and SASEGT. Unmatched junction bases numbered 5, after V lost 4 bases and J lost 1 base.